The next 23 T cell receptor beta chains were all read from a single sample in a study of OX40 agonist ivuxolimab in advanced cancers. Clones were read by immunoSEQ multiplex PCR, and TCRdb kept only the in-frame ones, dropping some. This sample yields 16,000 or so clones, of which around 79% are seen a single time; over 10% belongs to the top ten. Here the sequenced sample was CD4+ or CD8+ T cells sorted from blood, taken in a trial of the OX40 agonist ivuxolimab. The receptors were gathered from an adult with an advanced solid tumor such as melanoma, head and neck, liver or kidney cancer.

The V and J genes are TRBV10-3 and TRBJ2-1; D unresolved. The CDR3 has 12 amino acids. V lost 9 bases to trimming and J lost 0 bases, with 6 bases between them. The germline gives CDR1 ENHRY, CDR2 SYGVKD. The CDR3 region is CAIRTSYNEQFF. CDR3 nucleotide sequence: TGTGCCATTCGGACCTCCTACAATGAGCAGTTCTTC.

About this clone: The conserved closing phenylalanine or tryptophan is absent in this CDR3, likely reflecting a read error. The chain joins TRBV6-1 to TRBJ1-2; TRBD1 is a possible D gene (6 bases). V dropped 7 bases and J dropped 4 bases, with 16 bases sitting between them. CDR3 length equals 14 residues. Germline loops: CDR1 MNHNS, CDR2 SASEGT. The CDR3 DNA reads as TGTGCCAGCAACTTACAGGGCGATGGCTATGGCTACACCCTC. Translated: CASNLQGDGYGYTL.

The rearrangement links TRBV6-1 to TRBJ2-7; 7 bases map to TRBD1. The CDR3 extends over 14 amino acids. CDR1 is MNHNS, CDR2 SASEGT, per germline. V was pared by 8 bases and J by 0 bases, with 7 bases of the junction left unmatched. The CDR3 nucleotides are TGTGCCAGCGGTTCCAGGGGGAGCTCCTACGAGCAGTACTTC. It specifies CASGSRGSSYEQYF.

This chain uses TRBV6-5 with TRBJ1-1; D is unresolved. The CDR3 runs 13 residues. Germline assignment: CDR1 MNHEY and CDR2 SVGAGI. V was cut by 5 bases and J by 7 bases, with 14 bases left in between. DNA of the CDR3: TGTGCCAGCAGTGAGGGTGGGCTCGGTGAAGCTTTCTTT. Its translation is CASSEGGLGEAFF.

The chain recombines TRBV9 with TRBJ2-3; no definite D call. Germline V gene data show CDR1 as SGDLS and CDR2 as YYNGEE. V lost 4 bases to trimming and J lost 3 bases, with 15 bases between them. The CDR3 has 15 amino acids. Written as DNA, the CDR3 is TGTGCCAGCAGCCCCTATGGGTCGCCGACAGATACGCAGTATTTT. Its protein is CASSPYGSPTDTQYF.

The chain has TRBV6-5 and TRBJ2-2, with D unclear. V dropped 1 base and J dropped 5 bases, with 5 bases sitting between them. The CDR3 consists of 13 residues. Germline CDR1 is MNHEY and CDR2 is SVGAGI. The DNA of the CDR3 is TGTGCCAGCAGTTACTTTGGTACCGGGGAGCTGTTTTTT. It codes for CASSYFGTGELFF.

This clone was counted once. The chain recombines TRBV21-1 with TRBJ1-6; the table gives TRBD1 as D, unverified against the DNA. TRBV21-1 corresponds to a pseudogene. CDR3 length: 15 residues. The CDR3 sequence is CASISEAGAETPLHF. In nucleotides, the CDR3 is TGTGCCAGCATCTCCGAAGCAGGGGCAGAAACACCCCTCCACTTT.

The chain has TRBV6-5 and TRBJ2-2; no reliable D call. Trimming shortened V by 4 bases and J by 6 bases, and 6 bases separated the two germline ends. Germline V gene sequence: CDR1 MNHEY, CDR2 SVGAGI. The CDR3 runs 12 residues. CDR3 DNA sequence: TGTGCCAGCAGTTCCCCACCCGGGGAGCTGTTTTTT. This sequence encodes CASSSPPGELFF.

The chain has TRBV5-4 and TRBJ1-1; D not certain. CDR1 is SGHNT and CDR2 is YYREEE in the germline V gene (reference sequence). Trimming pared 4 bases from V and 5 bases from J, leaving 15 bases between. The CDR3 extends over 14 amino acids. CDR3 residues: CASSPWLIGTEAFF. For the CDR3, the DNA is TGTGCCAGCAGCCCTTGGCTGATAGGGACTGAAGCTTTCTTT.

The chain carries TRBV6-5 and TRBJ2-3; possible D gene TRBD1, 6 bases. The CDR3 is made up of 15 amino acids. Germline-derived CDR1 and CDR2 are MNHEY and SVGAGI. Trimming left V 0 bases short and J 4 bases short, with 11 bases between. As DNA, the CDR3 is TGTGCCAGCAGTTACTCGCAGGGGAACGCAGATACGCAGTATTTT. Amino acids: CASSYSQGNADTQYF.

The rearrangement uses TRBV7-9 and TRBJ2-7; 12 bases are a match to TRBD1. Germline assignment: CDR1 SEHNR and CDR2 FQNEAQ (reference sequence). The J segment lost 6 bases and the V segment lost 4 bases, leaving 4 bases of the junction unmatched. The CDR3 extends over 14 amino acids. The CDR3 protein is CASSSGGQGAEQYF. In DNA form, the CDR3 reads TGTGCCAGCAGCTCCGGGGGACAGGGGGCCGAGCAGTACTTC.

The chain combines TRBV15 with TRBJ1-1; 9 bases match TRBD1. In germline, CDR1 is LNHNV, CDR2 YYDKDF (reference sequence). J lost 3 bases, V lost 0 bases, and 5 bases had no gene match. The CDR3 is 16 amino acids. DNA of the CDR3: TGTGCCACCAGCAGAGATCGGGGGACAGGGTACACTGAAGCTTTCTTT. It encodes CATSRDRGTGYTEAFF.

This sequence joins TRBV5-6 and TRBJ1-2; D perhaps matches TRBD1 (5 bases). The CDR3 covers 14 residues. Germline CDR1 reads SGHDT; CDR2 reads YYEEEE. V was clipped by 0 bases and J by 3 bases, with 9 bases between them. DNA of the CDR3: TGTGCCAGCAGCTTGGCCGGGACGGACTATGGCTACACCTTC. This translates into CASSLAGTDYGYTF.

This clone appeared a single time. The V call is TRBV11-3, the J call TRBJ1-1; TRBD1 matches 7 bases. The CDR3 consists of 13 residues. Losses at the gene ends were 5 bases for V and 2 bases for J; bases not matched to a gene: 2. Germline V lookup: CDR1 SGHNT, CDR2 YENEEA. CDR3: CASSGQANTEAFF. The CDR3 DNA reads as TGTGCCAGCAGCGGACAGGCAAACACTGAAGCTTTCTTT.

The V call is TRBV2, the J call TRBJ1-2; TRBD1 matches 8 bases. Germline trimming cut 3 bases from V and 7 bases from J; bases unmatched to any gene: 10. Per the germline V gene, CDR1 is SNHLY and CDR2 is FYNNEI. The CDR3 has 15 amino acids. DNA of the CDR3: TGTGCCAGCAGTGAGGTGGACAGGGTCGGGGTTGGCTACACCTTC. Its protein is CASSEVDRVGVGYTF.

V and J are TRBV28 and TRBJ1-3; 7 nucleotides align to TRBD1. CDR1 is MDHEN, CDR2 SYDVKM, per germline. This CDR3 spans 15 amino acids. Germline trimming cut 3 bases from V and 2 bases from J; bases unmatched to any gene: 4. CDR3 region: CASSFRGPAGNTIYF. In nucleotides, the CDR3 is TGTGCCAGCAGTTTTAGGGGGCCGGCTGGAAACACCATATATTTT.

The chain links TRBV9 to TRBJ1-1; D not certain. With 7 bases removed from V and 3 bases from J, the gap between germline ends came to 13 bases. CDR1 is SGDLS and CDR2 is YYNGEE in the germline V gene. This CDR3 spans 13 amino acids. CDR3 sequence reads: CASGGPSDTEAFF. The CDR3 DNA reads TGTGCCAGCGGAGGACCTTCGGACACTGAAGCTTTCTTT.

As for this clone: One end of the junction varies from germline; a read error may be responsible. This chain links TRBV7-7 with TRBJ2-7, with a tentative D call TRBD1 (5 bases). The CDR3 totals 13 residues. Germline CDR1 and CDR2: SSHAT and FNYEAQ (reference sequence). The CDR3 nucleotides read TGTGCTAGCAGCGACAGCCGGTCTGGAGAGCAGTACTTC. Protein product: CASSDSRSGEQYF.

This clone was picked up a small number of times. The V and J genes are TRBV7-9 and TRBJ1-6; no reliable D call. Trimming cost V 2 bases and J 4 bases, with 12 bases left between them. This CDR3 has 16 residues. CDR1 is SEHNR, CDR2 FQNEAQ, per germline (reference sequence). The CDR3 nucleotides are TGTGCCAGCAGCTTACGACTGGGGATTTATAATTCACCCCTCCACTTT. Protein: CASSLRLGIYNSPLHF.

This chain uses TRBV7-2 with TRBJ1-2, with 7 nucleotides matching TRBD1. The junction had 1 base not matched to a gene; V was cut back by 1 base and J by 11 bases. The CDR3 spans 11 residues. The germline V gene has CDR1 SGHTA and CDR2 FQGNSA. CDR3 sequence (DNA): TGTGCCAGCAGCTTAGGGGACAGTTACACCTTC. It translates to CASSLGDSYTF.

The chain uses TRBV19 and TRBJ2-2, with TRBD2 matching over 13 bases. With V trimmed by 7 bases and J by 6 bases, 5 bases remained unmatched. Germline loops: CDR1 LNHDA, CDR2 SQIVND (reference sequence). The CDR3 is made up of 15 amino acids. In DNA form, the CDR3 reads TGTGCCAGTACCCGGACTAGCGGGGGTTCCGGGGAGCTGTTTTTT. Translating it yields CASTRTSGGSGELFF.

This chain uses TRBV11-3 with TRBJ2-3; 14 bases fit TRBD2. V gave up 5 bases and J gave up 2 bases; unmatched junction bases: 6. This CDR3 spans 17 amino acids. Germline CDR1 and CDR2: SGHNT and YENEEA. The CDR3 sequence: CASSEPGLAGVTDTQYF. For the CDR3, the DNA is TGTGCCAGCAGCGAACCGGGACTAGCGGGGGTCACAGATACGCAGTATTTT.

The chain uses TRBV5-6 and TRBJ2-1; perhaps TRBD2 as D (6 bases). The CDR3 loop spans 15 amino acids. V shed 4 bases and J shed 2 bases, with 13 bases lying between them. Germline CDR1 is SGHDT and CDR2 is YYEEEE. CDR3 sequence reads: CASSPMGGPYNEQFF. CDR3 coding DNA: TGTGCCAGCAGCCCCATGGGGGGACCCTACAATGAGCAGTTCTTC. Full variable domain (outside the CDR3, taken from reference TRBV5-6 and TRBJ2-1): DAGVTQSPTHLIKTRGQQVTLRCSPKSGHDTVSWYQQALGQGPQFIFQYYEEEERQRGNFPDRFSGHQFPNYSSELNVNALLLGDSALYLCASSPMGGPYNEQFFGPGTRLTVL.